The 11 T cell receptor beta chains below come from one sample, sequenced in a study of shared clonotypes between healthy human individuals. Libraries were prepared by immunoSEQ multiplex PCR; TCRdb keeps only in-frame clonotypes and omits some of them. Among a few hundred thousand clones listed, nearly 97% were seen once. Naive CD8 cells, CD45RO-negative and positively selected for CCR7, excluded terminally differentiated effector memory CD45RA+ cells. The sequenced material came from naive CD8+ T cells sorted from blood. The receptors were gathered from a woman in her thirties in good health.

DNA for the CDR3: TGCAGCGTTGAATCCGGGGACAGGGGCCCCTACGAGCAGTACTTC. It specifies CSVESGDRGPYEQYF. This chain joins TRBV29-1 and TRBJ2-7, with 10 bases aligning to TRBD1. The germline gives CDR1 SQVTM, CDR2 ANQGSEA. Trimming cost V 2 bases and J 2 bases; bases outside gene matches: 6. The CDR3 runs to 15 residues.

V and J are TRBV27 and TRBJ2-7; D is unclear. The CDR3 covers 17 residues. Germline CDR1 reads MNHEY; CDR2 reads SMNVEV (reference sequence). Trimming removed 6 bases at V and 4 bases at J, with 25 bases between. This CDR3 reads CASRRLSDGLVPYEQYF. The CDR3 DNA follows: TGTGCCAGCAGGCGCCTTTCGGACGGTCTTGTACCTTACGAGCAGTACTTC.

This chain links TRBV7-2 with TRBJ1-6; TRBD1 aligns across 8 bases. The junction had 8 bases not matched to a gene; V was cut back by 5 bases and J by 8 bases. CDR1 is SGHTA, CDR2 FQGNSA, per germline. This CDR3 spans 15 amino acids. The CDR3 DNA is TGTGCCAGCAGCGCACGGACAGGGATTTATTCACCCCTCCACTTT. This encodes CASSARTGIYSPLHF.

The rearrangement links TRBV27 to TRBJ1-4; 10 bases fit TRBD1. Germline values: CDR1 MNHEY, CDR2 SMNVEV (reference sequence). The CDR3 spans 15 residues. J was trimmed by 7 bases and V by 7 bases; bases with no gene match: 9. DNA of the CDR3: TGTGCCAGCACTTCTTTCCGGGACAGGGGTGAAAAACTGTTTTTT. Translation gives CASTSFRDRGEKLFF.

The J gene is TRBJ2-1, the V gene TRBV7-8; no firm D call. The germline gives CDR1 SGHVS, CDR2 FQNEAQ. V dropped 5 bases and J dropped 0 bases, with 11 bases sitting between them. The CDR3 is 15 residues long. Here the CDR3 reads CASSPVTSSYNEQFF. CDR3 nucleotides: TGTGCCAGCAGCCCGGTTACAAGCTCCTACAATGAGCAGTTCTTC.

V usage is TRBV7-2 and J usage is TRBJ2-1, with 10 bases identical to TRBD2. The germline V gene has CDR1 SGHTA and CDR2 FQGNSA. V was clipped by 0 bases and J by 3 bases; unmatched bases: 2. The CDR3 consists of 16 residues. CDR3 amino acids: CASSLASGRFYNEQFF. The CDR3 DNA reads TGTGCCAGCAGCTTAGCTAGCGGGAGGTTCTACAATGAGCAGTTCTTC.

For this clone: This sample also contains other DNA sequences that code for the same CDR3. The chain joins TRBV28 to TRBJ2-3; no clear D. CDR1 is MDHEN, CDR2 SYDVKM, per germline. Trimming took off 2 bases at V and 3 bases at J, with 6 bases between the two ends. The CDR3 contains 13 residues. The CDR3 spells CASSLSLTDTQYF. For the CDR3, the DNA is TGTGCCAGCAGTTTAAGTCTTACAGATACGCAGTATTTT.

The chain couples TRBV7-8 to TRBJ1-4; TRBD1 is a possible D gene (5 bases). The CDR3 runs to 15 residues. Trimming cost V 2 bases and J 1 base, with 8 bases left between them. Per germline, CDR1 SGHVS and CDR2 FQNEAQ. In DNA form, the CDR3 reads TGTGCCAGCAGCTTACGGGACGGAACTAATGAAAAACTGTTTTTT. Amino acid sequence: CASSLRDGTNEKLFF. The variable domain in full, completed from reference TRBV7-8 and TRBJ1-4, reads GAGVSQSPRYKVAKRGQDVALRCDPISGHVSLFWYQQALGQGPEFLTYFQNEAQLDKSGLPSDRFFAERPEGSVSTLKIQRTQQEDSAVYLCASSLRDGTNEKLFFGSGTQLSVL.

The chain uses TRBV5-6 and TRBJ2-5; D unresolved. V was trimmed by 4 bases and J by 4 bases, leaving 8 bases between them. The germline CDR1 and CDR2 sequences are SGHDT and YYEEEE. The CDR3 is 12 residues long. CDR3 in DNA: TGTGCCAGCAGCCTATCTGCAGAGACCCAGTACTTC. Amino acid sequence: CASSLSAETQYF.

V and J are TRBV10-2 and TRBJ1-3; D not certain. V lost 0 bases to trimming and J lost 4 bases, with 13 bases between them. The CDR3 extends over 16 amino acids. Per germline, CDR1 WSHSY and CDR2 SAAADI. CDR3 protein: CASSESRGISGNTIYF. The CDR3, as DNA: TGCGCCAGCAGTGAGTCCCGGGGAATCTCCGGAAACACCATATATTTT.

The chain recombines TRBV7-9 with TRBJ2-2; D is undetermined. Deletions cut 5 bases from V and 5 bases from J, with 6 bases between. The V gene's germline CDR1 is SEHNR and CDR2 FQNEAQ (reference sequence). The CDR3 runs 12 residues. The CDR3 coding sequence is TGTGCCAGCAGCCCTAAGACCGGGGAGCTGTTTTTT. It translates to CASSPKTGELFF.